The rows below give T cell receptor beta chains drawn from one sample of a study of T cell repertoires in ileal Crohn's disease. Using immunoSEQ multiplex PCR, the repertoire was profiled, and TCRdb retains in-frame clones only, with some absent. The table lists roughly 3,800 clones, roughly 76% of them singletons, with 10% to 15% in the top ten. Input material: ileal tissue. Receptor source: an adult with Crohn's disease. Each CDR3 is given with its conserved first and last residue. The order of the fields is J gene, V gene, clone size, D gene, CDR3 DNA, CDR3 protein. The D gene is left open where the match is weak. Size tells how often a clone was seen (once, few, many) or the class of an expanded clone, and some rows leave it out.

J gene: TRBJ2-7
V gene: TRBV7-2
clone size: medium-sized
D gene: -
CDR3 DNA: TGTGCCAGCAGCTTCTCCAGCGGACCCTACGAGCAGTACTTC
CDR3 protein: CASSFSSGPYEQYF

J gene: TRBJ1-1
V gene: TRBV7-2
clone size: -
D gene: -
CDR3 DNA: TGTGCCAGCAGCTTAAGAACAGGGAACACTGAAGCTTTCTTT
CDR3 protein: CASSLRTGNTEAFF

J gene: TRBJ1-5
V gene: TRBV7-2
clone size: -
D gene: -
CDR3 DNA: TGTGCCAGCAGCCGAGAACGGGGAAGAGGCAATCAGCCCCAGCATTTT
CDR3 protein: CASSRERGRGNQPQHF

J gene: TRBJ1-6
V gene: TRBV4-3
clone size: -
D gene: -
CDR3 DNA: TGCGCCAGCAGCCAAGATTTAGGGGGGGCGCGGAATTCACCCCTCCACTTT
CDR3 protein: CASSQDLGGARNSPLHF

J gene: TRBJ1-2
V gene: TRBV5-6
clone size: -
D gene: -
CDR3 DNA: TGTGCCAGCAGCTTGTATGGTGCGACAGCCGGCTATGGCTACACCTTC
CDR3 protein: CASSLYGATAGYGYTF

J gene: TRBJ1-2
V gene: TRBV19
clone size: -
D gene: -
CDR3 DNA: TGTGCCAGTAGTATAGCGCCAGGTCTCGACTATGGCTACACCTTC
CDR3 protein: CASSIAPGLDYGYTF

J gene: TRBJ1-2
V gene: TRBV5-4
clone size: -
D gene: TRBD1
CDR3 DNA: TGTGCCAGCATGCCTCGGGACAGGGCCTATGGCTACACCTTC
CDR3 protein: CASMPRDRAYGYTF

J gene: TRBJ1-1
V gene: TRBV5-1
clone size: -
D gene: -
CDR3 DNA: TGTGCCAGCAGAATGGCGGCGGAAGCTTTCTTT
CDR3 protein: CASRMAAEAFF

J gene: TRBJ2-7
V gene: TRBV13
clone size: -
D gene: TRBD2
CDR3 DNA: TGTGCCAGCACCGTTATTGGGGGGGCCTACGAGCAGTACTTC
CDR3 protein: CASTVIGGAYEQYF

J gene: TRBJ2-5
V gene: TRBV7-6
clone size: -
D gene: -
CDR3 DNA: TGTGCCAGCAGCCAAGGGTCGAGGGTGGAGACCCAGTACTTC
CDR3 protein: CASSQGSRVETQYF

J gene: TRBJ1-2
V gene: TRBV4-2
clone size: few
D gene: TRBD1
CDR3 DNA: TGTGCCAGCAGCCAACTTGGGGGACAGGGCGGCTATGGCTACACCTTC
CDR3 protein: CASSQLGGQGGYGYTF

J gene: TRBJ2-7
V gene: TRBV7-9
clone size: -
D gene: TRBD1
CDR3 DNA: TGTGCCAGCAGCCCCCAAGTGGGACAGGCAAACTACGAGCAGTACTTC
CDR3 protein: CASSPQVGQANYEQYF

J gene: TRBJ1-2
V gene: TRBV5-1
clone size: -
D gene: -
CDR3 DNA: TGTGCCAGCAGCTTGGGGGGCCCTAAGGGAGGCTACACCTTC
CDR3 protein: CASSLGGPKGGYTF

J gene: TRBJ2-1
V gene: TRBV30
clone size: -
D gene: TRBD2
CDR3 DNA: TGTGCCTCGCCGGGGACTAGCGGATCGTTTGGTGAGCAGTTCTTC
CDR3 protein: CASPGTSGSFGEQFF

J gene: TRBJ1-5
V gene: TRBV15
clone size: -
D gene: -
CDR3 DNA: TGTGCCACCAGTAGAGACTCCAGCAATCAGCCCCAGCATTTT
CDR3 protein: CATSRDSSNQPQHF

J gene: TRBJ1-2
V gene: TRBV5-1
clone size: -
D gene: -
CDR3 DNA: TGCGCCAGCAGCTCGGGGGCTAACTATGGCTACACCTTC
CDR3 protein: CASSSGANYGYTF

J gene: TRBJ2-3
V gene: TRBV5-4
clone size: -
D gene: -
CDR3 DNA: TGTGCCAGCAGCTTGGGTAGCGTTTCCACAGATACGCAGTATTTT
CDR3 protein: CASSLGSVSTDTQYF

J gene: TRBJ2-1
V gene: TRBV7-7
clone size: -
D gene: TRBD2
CDR3 DNA: TGTGCTAGCAGCCCCGGGGTCGCGGGAGGGCAGTTCTTC
CDR3 protein: CASSPGVAGGQFF

J gene: TRBJ2-1
V gene: TRBV29-1
clone size: -
D gene: -
CDR3 DNA: TGCAGCGTTGAAGGCAGGTTCCGAACTGCCTCCTACAATGAGCAGTTCTTC
CDR3 protein: CSVEGRFRTASYNEQFF

J gene: TRBJ2-5
V gene: TRBV10-3
clone size: -
D gene: TRBD2
CDR3 DNA: TGTGCCATCAGTGGACAGAGAAGCGGGGGGAACCAAGAGACCCAGTACTTC
CDR3 protein: CAISGQRSGGNQETQYF

J gene: TRBJ2-1
V gene: TRBV7-7
clone size: once
D gene: -
CDR3 DNA: TGTGCTACCCAGGCCGGCGGGTTCACCTACAATGAGCAGTTCTTC
CDR3 protein: CATQAGGFTYNEQFF

J gene: TRBJ2-7
V gene: TRBV4-3
clone size: -
D gene: -
CDR3 DNA: TGCGCCAGCAGCCAAGATCGTGCAGGGATCTACGAGCAGTACTTC
CDR3 protein: CASSQDRAGIYEQYF

J gene: TRBJ1-5
V gene: TRBV30
clone size: -
D gene: TRBD1
CDR3 DNA: TGTGCCTGGAGTTGGACAGGGGCTCAGCCCCAGCATTTT
CDR3 protein: CAWSWTGAQPQHF

J gene: TRBJ1-2
V gene: TRBV5-6
clone size: few
D gene: -
CDR3 DNA: TGTGCCAGCAGCTTGAGGGCAGGGCAAGGCTACACCTTC
CDR3 protein: CASSLRAGQGYTF

J gene: TRBJ2-1
V gene: TRBV11-2
clone size: -
D gene: TRBD2
CDR3 DNA: TGTGCCAGCAGCGAAACTTCGGGGGGTTTTGGCAATGAGCAGTTCTTC
CDR3 protein: CASSETSGGFGNEQFF

J gene: TRBJ1-2
V gene: TRBV4-3
clone size: -
D gene: -
CDR3 DNA: TGCGCCAGCAGCCAAGATCTGCAGGCTGGGGGGAGCTATGGCTACACCTTC
CDR3 protein: CASSQDLQAGGSYGYTF

J gene: TRBJ1-2
V gene: TRBV9
clone size: once
D gene: -
CDR3 DNA: TGTGCCAGCAGCGTAGCCCTACAGGGATCATATGGCTACACCTTC
CDR3 protein: CASSVALQGSYGYTF

J gene: TRBJ2-2
V gene: TRBV5-1
clone size: -
D gene: TRBD1
CDR3 DNA: TGTGCCAGCAGCCGCTCAGCTTCAGGACAGGAAACCGGGGAGCTGTTTTTT
CDR3 protein: CASSRSASGQETGELFF

J gene: TRBJ1-1
V gene: TRBV10-3
clone size: once
D gene: -
CDR3 DNA: TGTGCCATCAGAGCGACCGTAGAAGCTTTCTTT
CDR3 protein: CAIRATVEAFF

J gene: TRBJ1-1
V gene: TRBV29-1
clone size: few
D gene: -
CDR3 DNA: TGCAGCGTTGAAGAGGGGGCCGCTTTCTTT
CDR3 protein: CSVEEGAAFF

J gene: TRBJ2-1
V gene: TRBV2
clone size: -
D gene: -
CDR3 DNA: TGTGCCAGCGGGGCAGGAGGGTACAATGAGCAGTTCTTC
CDR3 protein: CASGAGGYNEQFF

J gene: TRBJ2-7
V gene: TRBV4-3
clone size: few
D gene: TRBD1
CDR3 DNA: TGCGCCAGCAGCCCCCAACGGACAGGGAGCTACGAGCAGTACTTC
CDR3 protein: CASSPQRTGSYEQYF